This entry features one T cell receptor beta chain sequence. Antigen unknown. The data originate from a study of cytomegalovirus exposure and HLA in healthy donors. Study information: There were a few hundred genotyped donors. Of these, about 86% fell in the genetic ancestry cluster associated with self-reported Caucasian donors.

Trimming cost V 3 bases and J 10 bases, with 16 bases left between them. CDR3 length: 13 amino acids. The germline CDR1 and CDR2 sequences are SGHKS and YYEKEE (reference sequence). It was with 60 Vbeta and 13 Jbeta primers that the PCR ran. The authors' processing: In a later analysis, the count reached some 88 million unique TCR beta chains, with approximately 11 million shared. The repertoire was sequenced with immunoSEQ multiplex PCR; TCRdb's copy has only in-frame clones and lacks some. V and J calls plus clone size are reproduced from that table; the DNA served to infer D and trimming. The sample lists 150,000 to 200,000 clones, about 78% occurring once. Whole-study results and caveats: A further, later analysis showed that HLA-associated TCR beta chains (compared with equally common others) were more clonally expanded.

The source of this sequence is a middle-aged man in good health and CMV-seronegative. The V and J genes are TRBV5-5 and TRBJ2-5, with D possibly TRBD1 on 6 matching bases. Input material: PBMCs. The CDR3, as DNA: TGTGCCAGCAGCTCGACAGGATCTCCTGACCAGTACTTC. The encoded protein is CASSSTGSPDQYF.